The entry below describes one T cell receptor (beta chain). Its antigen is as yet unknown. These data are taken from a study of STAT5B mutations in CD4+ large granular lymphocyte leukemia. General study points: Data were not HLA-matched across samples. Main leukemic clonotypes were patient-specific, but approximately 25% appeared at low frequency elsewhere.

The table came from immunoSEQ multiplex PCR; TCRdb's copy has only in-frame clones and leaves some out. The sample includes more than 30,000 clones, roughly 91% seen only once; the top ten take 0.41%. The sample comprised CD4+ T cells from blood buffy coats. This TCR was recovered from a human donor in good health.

CDR3 sequence (DNA): TGTGCCAGTAGTATTCGGCCGGAAAGGAATGAGCAGTTCTTC. This encodes CASSIRPERNEQFF. V and J are TRBV19 and TRBJ2-1; D gene uncertain. CDR1 and CDR2 from the germline V gene are LNHDA and SQIVND (reference sequence). V dropped 3 bases and J dropped 7 bases, with 13 bases sitting between them. This CDR3 spans 14 amino acids.